These 30 T cell receptor beta chains were sequenced from one sample in a study of blood T cells in healthy people across ages. It was with a sample-barcoded 5' primer and a J-beta primer mix that a second PCR of about 6 to 12 cycles was run. TCRdb fed the 5' RACE reads into MiXCR, producing one record per CDR3 protein. The sample contains 800,000 to 950,000 distinct CDR3 sequences, roughly 40% of which appear only once. The sample comprised blood. The receptors were sampled from a man aged 18 to 35 in good health.

In this sample, this clonotype turned up a few times. This chain joins TRBV4-3 and TRBJ2-1; maybe TRBD1 (5 bases). V was clipped by 4 bases and J by 6 bases, with 16 bases between them. The CDR3 runs 15 residues. Germline CDR1 reads LGHNA; CDR2 reads YSLEER. The CDR3 region has the DNA TGCGCCAGCAGCCTCAGGGCCGAGATGGGCAATGAGCAGTTCTTC. Translation gives CASSLRAEMGNEQFF.

On this clonotype: A junction boundary mismatches the germline segment, possibly from a read error. The rearrangement joins TRBV20-1 to TRBJ1-5; perhaps TRBD1 as D (6 bases). Germline V gives CDR1 DFQATT, CDR2 SNEGSKA (reference sequence). This CDR3 is 13 amino acids long. CDR3 sequence: CGAYRQGNQPQHF. DNA for the CDR3: TGCGGTGCTTACCGACAGGGCAATCAGCCCCAGCATTTT.

The chain employs TRBV5-1 and TRBJ2-7; 7 positions agree with TRBD2. The end of the DNA fits TRBJ2-5 better, so the J call may be wrong. This CDR3 has 15 residues. Germline values: CDR1 SGHRS, CDR2 YFSETQ. The CDR3 sequence is CASSLTRAGEETQYF. CDR3 sequence (DNA): TGCGCCAGCAGCTTGACTCGGGCGGGGGAAGAGACCCAGTACTTC.

This clonotype has ten or more counts. CDR3 sequence reads: CSVEGSASLMVGEQFF. In DNA form, the CDR3 reads TGCAGCGTTGAAGGCTCCGCCTCCTTAATGGTAGGGGAGCAGTTCTTC. J is TRBJ2-1 and V is TRBV29-1; D is unresolved. This CDR3 has 16 residues. V shed 1 base and J shed 10 bases, with 23 bases lying between them. In germline, CDR1 is SQVTM, CDR2 ANQGSEA.

This chain's CDR3 is CASSPRARGLYTEAFF. CDR3 sequence (DNA): TGCGCCAGCAGCCCCCGGGCAAGGGGCCTGTACACTGAAGCTTTCTTT. The chain combines TRBV5-1 with TRBJ1-1, with D maybe TRBD1 (5 bases). The CDR3 sequence is 16 residues long. CDR1 and CDR2 from the germline V gene are SGHRS and YFSETQ. V was trimmed by 4 bases and J by 3 bases, leaving 19 bases between them.

Note on this clonotype: A much larger clone differs by one base, so this may be a read error. The V call is TRBV12-3 or TRBV12-4, the J call TRBJ2-3, with 9 bases lining up with TRBD1. The CDR3 loop spans 15 amino acids. CDR3 sequence reads: CASSSQGASTDMQYF. The DNA for the CDR3 is TGTGCCAGCAGTTCACAGGGGGCATCGACAGATATGCAGTATTTT.

Of note for this clonotype: Being one base from a much bigger clone, this may be a read error. This chain uses TRBV12-3 or TRBV12-4 with TRBJ2-7, with D perhaps assigned TRBD1 or TRBD2 (6 bases each). Trimming stripped 3 bases from V and 8 bases from J, with 17 bases between. The CDR3 extends over 14 amino acids. DNA for the CDR3: TGTGCCAGCAGTTTCCGGGACAAGGGGGGAAAGCAGTACTTC. It is translated as CASSFRDKGGKQYF.

The chain has TRBV20-1 and TRBJ1-2; 12 nucleotides align to TRBD1. The CDR3 totals 17 residues. Looked up from germline, CDR1 is DFQATT and CDR2 is SNEGSKA (reference sequence). V was pared by 6 bases and J by 1 base, with 12 bases of the junction left unmatched. The CDR3 DNA reads TGCAGTGCAGGGGGGTGGGACAGGGGGCAAAGTAACTATGGCTACACCTTC. Translated, it gives CSAGGWDRGQSNYGYTF.

To note about this clonotype: Compared with germline, one end of the junction differs, possibly owing to a read error. The chain is built from TRBV9 and TRBJ2-3; D gene unclear. The CDR3 is 15 amino acids. In germline, CDR1 is SGDLS, CDR2 YYNGEE. The CDR3: CAGSAYRMSTDTQYF. The DNA of the CDR3 is TGTGCCGGCAGCGCCTATCGGATGAGCACAGATACGCAGTATTTT.

This clonotype has more than one count but fewer than ten. The V and J genes are TRBV5-6 and TRBJ1-2; TRBD1 might be the D (5 bases). Germline assignment: CDR1 SGHDT and CDR2 YYEEEE. The V and J ends lost 5 bases and 2 bases respectively, with 10 bases between them. CDR3 size: 13 residues. CDR3 coding DNA: TGTGCCAGCAGAGGGGCGGGGAACTATGGCTACACCTTC. Its protein is CASRGAGNYGYTF.

The chain has TRBV6-5 and TRBJ1-2; TRBD1 aligns across 7 bases. Germline V CDR1 and CDR2: MNHEY, SVGAGI. This CDR3 comprises 13 residues. V gave up 2 bases and J gave up 6 bases; unmatched junction bases: 3. CDR3 nucleotide sequence: TGTGCCAGCAGTTACGGTGACAGGGATGGCTACACCTTC. This encodes CASSYGDRDGYTF.

The rearrangement joins TRBV30 to TRBJ2-7; TRBD1 is a possible D gene (6 bases). Trimming cost V 3 bases and J 1 base, with 16 bases left between them. Looked up from germline, CDR1 is GTSNPN and CDR2 is SVGIG (reference sequence). The CDR3 runs 15 residues. CDR3: CAWSTPRQESYEQYF. The CDR3 DNA sequence: TGTGCCTGGAGCACCCCCCGACAGGAGTCCTACGAGCAGTACTTC.

For this clonotype: Sequence at one end of the junction differs from germline and may be a read error. The chain uses TRBV12-3 or TRBV12-4 and TRBJ2-3, with a tentative D call TRBD2 (7 bases). The CDR3 covers 18 residues. CDR3 DNA sequence: TGTGCCAGCAGTTTCCACGAGGGGGGGGGCTCGGGCACAGATGCGCAGTATTTT. It codes for CASSFHEGGGSGTDAQYF.

The sample holds many counts of this clonotype. V is TRBV19 and J is TRBJ1-2; no clear D. V lost 3 bases to trimming and J lost 4 bases, with 3 bases between them. Germline assignment: CDR1 LNHDA and CDR2 SQIVND (reference sequence). This CDR3 is built from 11 residues. In DNA, the CDR3 is TGTGCCAGTAGTATTCCCTATGGCTACACCTTC. Protein sequence: CASSIPYGYTF.

The CDR3 DNA follows: TGTGCCAGCAGTTTGTACGGGAGCTCTGGGGCCAACGTCCTGACTTTC. It specifies CASSLYGSSGANVLTF. The chain employs TRBV28 and TRBJ2-6; a possible D gene is TRBD2 (6 bases). The CDR3 totals 16 residues. Trimming cost V 3 bases and J 0 bases, with 9 bases left between them. Germline V gene lookup returns CDR1 MDHEN and CDR2 SYDVKM.

The J gene is TRBJ1-5, the V gene TRBV3-1, with D perhaps TRBD1 (6 bases). The CDR3 extends over 17 amino acids. CDR1 LGHDT and CDR2 YNNKEL come from the germline V gene (reference sequence). Trimming left V 0 bases short and J 1 base short, with 13 bases between. Written as DNA, the CDR3 is TGTGCCAGCAGCCAAGATCAGGGAGGGGGAAGCAATCAGCCCCAGCATTTT. It is translated as CASSQDQGGGSNQPQHF.

With respect to this clonotype: A junction end diverges from the germline sequence, so it may reflect a read error. V gene TRBV7-9 combines with J gene TRBJ1-2; TRBD1 agrees at 8 bases. The CDR3 runs to 14 residues. Germline V gene lookup returns CDR1 SEHNR and CDR2 FQNEAQ (reference sequence). CDR3 sequence (DNA): TGTGTCAGCAGCCTCGACAGGGGACTTTATGGCTACACCTTC. Translation gives CVSSLDRGLYGYTF.

There are many counts of this clonotype. The rearrangement links TRBV12-3 or TRBV12-4 to TRBJ1-2; 8 bases align to TRBD1. V was clipped by 3 bases and J by 1 base; unmatched bases: 1. The CDR3 runs 14 residues. The CDR3 spells CASSFDRGNYGYTF. The DNA of the CDR3 is TGTGCCAGCAGTTTTGACAGGGGTAACTATGGCTACACCTTC.

The sample holds a few counts of this clonotype. The chain couples TRBV4-2 to TRBJ2-7; TRBD2 matches 10 bases. Trimming took 2 bases from V and 4 from J; bases not matched to a gene: 5. Germline loops: CDR1 LGHNA, CDR2 YNFKEQ. The CDR3 consists of 15 residues. The CDR3 here is CASSQIAGGKYEQYF. The CDR3 DNA is TGTGCCAGCAGCCAAATAGCGGGGGGCAAATACGAGCAGTACTTC.

This clonotype was seen a few times. A read error may explain this, as a much larger clone is one base away. This chain connects TRBV30 to TRBJ2-1; 9 bases map to TRBD1. CDR1 is GTSNPN and CDR2 is SVGIG in the germline V gene (reference sequence). This CDR3 is built from 12 residues. V lost 8 bases to trimming and J lost 9 bases; unmatched junction nucleotides: 8. The CDR3 is CAGGQGIGEQFF. CDR3 coding DNA: TGTGCCGGGGGACAGGGAATCGGTGAGCAGTTCTTC.

This clonotype was detected only a few times. The CDR3 protein is CASSLAGASGNTIYF. The CDR3 nucleotides read TGTGCCAGCAGTTTAGCAGGGGCCTCTGGAAACACCATATATTTT. The gene calls are TRBV12-3 or TRBV12-4 and TRBJ1-3; tentative D call: TRBD1 (5 bases). V was shortened by 0 bases and J by 0 bases, with 6 bases between the two germline ends. The CDR3 loop spans 15 amino acids.

V and J are TRBV27 and TRBJ1-6; tentative D call: TRBD1 (5 bases). V dropped 9 bases and J dropped 4 bases, with 10 bases sitting between them. Germline CDR1 is MNHEY and CDR2 is SMNVEV (reference sequence). The length of the CDR3 is 13 residues. CDR3 sequence (DNA): TGTGCCAGTACGCGGGGGTATAATTCACCCCTCCACTTT. Protein: CASTRGYNSPLHF.

The chain couples TRBV20-1 to TRBJ1-1; perhaps TRBD1 as D (5 bases). V was clipped by 0 bases and J by 1 base, with 21 bases between them. The CDR3 consists of 18 residues. Looked up from germline, CDR1 is DFQATT and CDR2 is SNEGSKA (reference sequence). CDR3 nucleotides: TGCAGTGCTAGAGACGATCTTGTTGGGGCAGGATCGAACACTGAAGCTTTCTTT. Its translation: CSARDDLVGAGSNTEAFF.

The table lists this clonotype with a few counts. The J gene is TRBJ1-1, the V gene TRBV4-3, with D possibly matching TRBD1 (6 bases). V lost 4 bases, J lost 3 bases, and 21 bases lay in between. CDR1 LGHNA and CDR2 YSLEER come from the germline V gene. The CDR3 contains 17 residues. CDR3: CASSPRDKRNLDTEAFF. In DNA form, the CDR3 reads TGCGCCAGCAGCCCTCGGGACAAAAGAAACCTAGACACTGAAGCTTTCTTT.

The rearrangement joins TRBV6-2 or TRBV6-3 to TRBJ2-2; D not certain. With 7 bases removed from V and 7 bases from J, the gap between germline ends came to 13 bases. Germline CDR1 and CDR2: MNHEY and SVGEGT. The CDR3 contains 13 residues. This CDR3 reads CASTKTGHGELFF. The CDR3 DNA sequence: TGTGCCAGCACCAAGACGGGTCACGGGGAGCTGTTTTTT.

The chain combines TRBV6-2 or TRBV6-3 with TRBJ2-2; 7 bases agree with TRBD2. CDR3 length: 14 amino acids. Germline CDR1 MNHEY, CDR2 SVGEGT. Germline trimming cut 11 bases from V and 4 bases from J; bases unmatched to any gene: 10. CDR3 region: CACSGLRGTGELFF. The CDR3 DNA reads as TGTGCCTGTAGCGGGCTTCGTGGCACCGGGGAGCTGTTTTTT.

This clonotype has just a few counts. The chain combines TRBV7-2 with TRBJ2-7, with 7 bases fitting TRBD1. Germline V lookup: CDR1 SGHTA, CDR2 FQGNSA. Trimming at V came to 1 base and at J to 0 bases, leaving 6 bases not matched to a gene. The length of the CDR3 is 16 residues. The CDR3 region is CASSLDGTDISYEQYF. CDR3 DNA sequence: TGTGCCAGCAGCTTAGACGGGACAGATATCTCCTACGAGCAGTACTTC.

The V gene is TRBV6-6, the J gene TRBJ2-1; tentatively, D is TRBD1 (5 bases). CDR1 is MNHNY and CDR2 is SVGAGI in the germline V gene (reference sequence). The CDR3 consists of 15 residues. Trimming removed 6 bases from V and 0 bases from J, with 12 bases in between. CDR3 DNA: TGTGCCAGCAGCCCAGGGATGGGCTCCTACAATGAGCAGTTCTTC. This sequence encodes CASSPGMGSYNEQFF.

Many counts were recorded for this clonotype. The rearrangement links TRBV4-3 to TRBJ2-7; tentatively, D is TRBD1 or TRBD2 (5 bases each). The CDR3 is 14 amino acids. CDR1 and CDR2 (germline): LGHNA, YSLEER. Deletions cut 6 bases from V and 2 bases from J, with 14 bases between. The CDR3 nucleotides are TGCGCCAGCAGTCCACAGAGGGGCGCCTACGAGCAGTACTTC. Protein sequence: CASSPQRGAYEQYF.

V usage is TRBV12-3 or TRBV12-4 and J usage is TRBJ1-1; D gene uncertain. Trimming took off 7 bases at V and 6 bases at J, with 9 bases between the two ends. The CDR3 covers 11 residues. CDR3 sequence reads: CASTADAEAFF. In DNA, the CDR3 is TGTGCCAGCACCGCAGATGCTGAAGCTTTCTTT.